One sample yielded the 14 T cell receptor beta chains listed below, sequenced in a study of blood T cell repertoires in COVID-19. TCRdb keeps only in-frame clones here, not all; method: immunoSEQ multiplex PCR. The sample has almost 300,000 clones; roughly 86% are singletons. Sequenced material: peripheral blood. The receptors were gathered from a man between 65 and 79 years old with acute or convalescent COVID-19.

This clone appeared once. This chain uses TRBV5-1 with TRBJ2-5; D is possibly TRBD2 (6 bases). The germline V gene encodes CDR1 SGHRS and CDR2 YFSETQ. V lost 0 bases and J 5 bases, leaving 11 bases between the germline ends. The CDR3 has 14 amino acids. The CDR3 DNA sequence: TGCGCCAGCAGCTTGGCGGGCGCGGGGGAGACCCAGTACTTC. Its translation is CASSLAGAGETQYF.

CDR3 protein: CASSGGGVYTGELFF. The CDR3 DNA sequence: TGCGCCAGCAGCGGGGGAGGAGTCTACACCGGGGAGCTGTTTTTT. This chain links TRBV5-1 with TRBJ2-2; D possibly corresponds to TRBD2 (6 bases). Germline CDR1 and CDR2: SGHRS and YFSETQ. V was cut by 4 bases and J by 3 bases, with 13 bases left in between. The CDR3 covers 15 residues.

The CDR3 loop reads CASSPPGQGNEKLFF. The CDR3 coding sequence is TGTGCCAGCAGTCCGCCGGGACAGGGTAATGAAAAACTGTTTTTT. The chain couples TRBV28 to TRBJ1-4, with 9 bases lining up with TRBD1. Germline CDR1 reads MDHEN; CDR2 reads SYDVKM. The V and J ends lost 5 bases and 4 bases, in that order; junction bases with no gene match: 5. This CDR3 spans 15 amino acids.

This chain connects TRBV6-2 or TRBV6-3 to TRBJ1-2; D possibly corresponds to TRBD1 (5 bases). Germline CDR1 MNHEY, CDR2 SVGEGT. The CDR3 runs to 12 residues. V was shortened by 4 bases and J by 5 bases, with 8 bases between the two germline ends. This chain's CDR3 is CASSWGPYGYTF. The CDR3 coding sequence is TGTGCCAGCAGTTGGGGCCCTTATGGCTACACCTTC.

This clone was counted a single time. V usage is TRBV19 and J usage is TRBJ2-3; D gene uncertain. Germline assignment: CDR1 LNHDA and CDR2 SQIVND (reference sequence). V lost 0 bases and J lost 8, with 9 bases in between. The CDR3 covers 13 residues. CDR3 nucleotides: TGTGCCAGTAGTATAGAGGGTTCAGGTACGCAGTATTTT. Translated: CASSIEGSGTQYF.

The V gene is TRBV21-1, the J gene TRBJ1-1; no check of the table's D call, TRBD1, against the DNA was made. TRBV21-1 is designated a pseudogene. This CDR3 comprises 15 residues. CDR3 in amino acids: CASSKRTGGNTEAFF. The CDR3 nucleotides are TGTGCCAGCAGCAAAAGGACAGGGGGGAACACTGAAGCTTTCTTT.

The rearrangement uses TRBV28 and TRBJ2-1, with D possibly matching TRBD2 (6 bases). V was cut by 4 bases and J by 13 bases, with 14 bases left in between. The CDR3 loop spans 12 amino acids. Germline assignment: CDR1 MDHEN and CDR2 SYDVKM. CDR3 in amino acids: CASSSPTSPQFF. DNA for the CDR3: TGTGCCAGCAGTTCGCCCACTAGCCCACAGTTCTTC.

This sequence joins TRBV28 and TRBJ2-3, with D possibly matching TRBD2 (6 bases). Trimming removed 6 bases from V and 2 bases from J, with 15 bases in between. The germline V gene has CDR1 MDHEN and CDR2 SYDVKM. The CDR3 length is 15 residues. CDR3 amino acids: CASSRRTTPTDTQYF. The CDR3 bases are TGTGCCAGCAGCCGCAGGACTACCCCCACAGATACGCAGTATTTT. The full variable domain, rest sourced from reference TRBV28 and TRBJ2-3, is DVKVTQSSRYLVKRTGEKVFLECVQDMDHENMFWYRQDPGLGLRLIYFSYDVKMKEKGDIPEGYSVSREKKERFSLILESASTNQTSMYLCASSRRTTPTDTQYFGPGTRLTVL.

The chain recombines TRBV10-3 with TRBJ1-3; the D gene is possibly TRBD1 (5 bases). CDR1 and CDR2 (germline): ENHRY, SYGVKD. V lost 4 bases and J lost 1, with 23 bases in between. The CDR3 totals 19 residues. In DNA form, the CDR3 reads TGTGCCATCAGTGGAGGCCCCGGGGGAACAAACCCTTCTGGAAACACCATATATTTT. It yields the protein CAISGGPGGTNPSGNTIYF.

V gene TRBV11-2 combines with J gene TRBJ2-2; D is possibly TRBD2 (5 bases). The germline V gene has CDR1 SGHAT and CDR2 FQNNGV. CDR3 length: 13 amino acids. With 4 bases removed from V and 8 bases from J, the gap between germline ends came to 11 bases. CDR3 protein: CASSSRGLGELFF. The CDR3 DNA is TGTGCCAGCAGCTCTCGGGGTTTAGGGGAGCTGTTTTTT.

Here the CDR3 reads CASTGGTNTGELFF. The CDR3, as DNA: TGTGCCAGCACGGGCGGGACGAACACCGGGGAGCTGTTTTTT. The V and J genes are TRBV28 and TRBJ2-2; a possible D gene is TRBD2 (6 bases). This CDR3 is 14 amino acids long. V was pared by 7 bases and J by 0 bases, with 9 bases between. Germline loops: CDR1 MDHEN, CDR2 SYDVKM.

The chain carries TRBV7-9 and TRBJ1-2, with D tentatively TRBD1 (5 bases). This CDR3 spans 15 amino acids. V lost 1 base, J lost 4 bases, and 13 bases lay in between. Germline CDR1 and CDR2: SEHNR and FQNEAQ (reference sequence). For the CDR3, the DNA is TGTGCCAGCAGCTTAGGCGGGACGGGGACCTATGGCTACACCTTC. Encoded protein: CASSLGGTGTYGYTF.

A single count supports this clone. The chain links TRBV30 to TRBJ2-2; 7 bases agree with TRBD1. With V trimmed by 1 base and J by 4 bases, 6 bases remained unmatched. Germline loops: CDR1 GTSNPN, CDR2 SVGIG (reference sequence). The CDR3 runs to 15 residues. The CDR3 sequence: CAWSAKGASTGELFF. Here the CDR3 DNA reads TGTGCCTGGAGTGCCAAGGGGGCCAGCACCGGGGAGCTGTTTTTT.

This chain uses TRBV28 with TRBJ1-5, with 7 nucleotides matching TRBD1. Germline values: CDR1 MDHEN, CDR2 SYDVKM. The junction had 10 bases not matched to a gene; V was cut back by 4 bases and J by 4 bases. CDR3 size: 16 residues. The CDR3 nucleotides are TGTGCCAGCAGTTCCCCACAGGGGACAGCAAATCAGCCCCAGCATTTT. It is translated as CASSSPQGTANQPQHF.